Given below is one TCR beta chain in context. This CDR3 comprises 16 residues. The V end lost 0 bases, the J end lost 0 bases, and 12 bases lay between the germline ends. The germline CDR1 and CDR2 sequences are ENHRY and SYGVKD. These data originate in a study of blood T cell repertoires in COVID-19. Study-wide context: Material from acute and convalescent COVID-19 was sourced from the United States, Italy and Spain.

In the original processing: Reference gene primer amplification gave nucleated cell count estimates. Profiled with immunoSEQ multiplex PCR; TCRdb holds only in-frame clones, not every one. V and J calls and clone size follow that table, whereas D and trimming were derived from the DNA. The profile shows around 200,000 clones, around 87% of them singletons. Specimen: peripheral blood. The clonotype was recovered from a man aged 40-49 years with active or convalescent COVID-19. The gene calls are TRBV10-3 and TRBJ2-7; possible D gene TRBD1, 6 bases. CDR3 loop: CAISESGQLSSYEQYF. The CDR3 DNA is TGTGCCATCAGTGAGTCCGGACAGCTAAGCTCCTACGAGCAGTACTTC.